The 25 T cell receptor beta chains below all came from one sample that was sequenced in a study of blood T cell repertoires in COVID-19. Some clones are missing from TCRdb's copy, which holds only in-frame ones; the method was immunoSEQ multiplex PCR. Of over 65,000 clones detected, just under 85% appear once; the ten largest clones hold 15% to 20%. The sample consisted of peripheral blood. These receptors came from an elderly man with active or convalescent COVID-19.

The sample holds one count of this clone. The chain recombines TRBV6-5 with TRBJ2-7; TRBD1 agrees at 7 bases. Germline lookup yields CDR1 MNHEY and CDR2 SVGAGI. There are 14 residues in the CDR3. The V gene end was trimmed by 4 bases and the J gene end by 1 base; junction bases not matched to a gene: 4. This chain's CDR3 is CASSSGTASYEQYV. DNA for the CDR3: TGTGCCAGCAGTTCCGGGACAGCGTCCTACGAGCAGTACGTC.

The rearrangement uses TRBV3-1 (or the pseudogene TRBV3-2) and TRBJ2-1; 7 bases line up with TRBD2. The CDR3 loop spans 14 amino acids. Per germline, CDR1 LGHDT and CDR2 YNNKEL (reference sequence). V shed 6 bases and J 3 bases; nucleotides not matched to a gene: 5. CDR3 loop: CASRGGGSYNEQFF. CDR3 nucleotide sequence: TGTGCCAGCAGGGGAGGCGGGAGCTACAATGAGCAGTTCTTC.

The chain employs TRBV4-2 and TRBJ2-1, with a weak D call TRBD2 (5 bases). CDR3 length equals 16 residues. CDR1 and CDR2 (germline): LGHNA, YNFKEQ. With 5 bases removed from V and 0 bases from J, the gap between germline ends came to 14 bases. The CDR3, as DNA: TGTGCCAGCAGCGACTACCGGGTCTCCTCCTACAATGAGCAGTTCTTC. Its translation: CASSDYRVSSYNEQFF.

This chain connects TRBV4-1 to TRBJ2-1; no clear D. CDR1 is MGHRA, CDR2 YSYEKL, per germline. This CDR3 comprises 14 residues. Deletions cut 2 bases from V and 6 bases from J, with 11 bases between. The CDR3 coding sequence is TGCGCCAGCAGCCAACCTCCGCGCGGCAATGAGCAGTTCTTC. Residues: CASSQPPRGNEQFF.

V and J are TRBV19 and TRBJ1-1; D gene unclear. This CDR3 spans 15 amino acids. V lost 1 base and J lost 0, with 9 bases in between. Germline assignment: CDR1 LNHDA and CDR2 SQIVND (reference sequence). The CDR3 protein is CASSIGATMNTEAFF. Written as DNA, the CDR3 is TGTGCCAGTAGTATAGGAGCCACCATGAACACTGAAGCTTTCTTT.

This clone was found a few times. This chain links TRBV19 with TRBJ2-2; 9 nucleotides line up with TRBD1. V lost 7 bases and J lost 7; bases outside the gene matches: 7. The CDR3 spans 14 residues. Germline CDR1 and CDR2: LNHDA and SQIVND (reference sequence). The CDR3 DNA reads TGTGCCAGTAAGGGGACAGGGTTTGTCGGGGAGCTGTTTTTT. It specifies CASKGTGFVGELFF. The entire variable domain, with the rest obtained from reference TRBV19 and TRBJ2-2, is as follows: DGGITQSPKYLFRKEGQNVTLSCEQNLNHDAMYWYRQDPGQGLRLIYYSQIVNDFQKGDIAEGYSVSREKKESFPLTVTSAQKNPTAFYLCASKGTGFVGELFFGEGSRLTVL.

The chain recombines TRBV4-1 with TRBJ1-1; 10 nucleotides align to TRBD1. CDR1 is MGHRA and CDR2 is YSYEKL in the germline V gene. The CDR3 consists of 15 residues. V was clipped by 3 bases and J by 14 bases; unmatched bases: 15. The CDR3 is CASSHTGTGVTESFF. Here the CDR3 DNA reads TGCGCCAGCAGCCACACCGGGACAGGGGTGACTGAATCATTCTTT.

V usage is TRBV20-1 and J usage is TRBJ2-1; D is possibly TRBD1 (8 bases). Per germline, CDR1 DFQATT and CDR2 SNEGSKA (reference sequence). Trimming removed 8 bases from V and 10 bases from J, with 15 bases in between. The CDR3 covers 11 residues. As DNA, the CDR3 is TGCAGTTCCAACAGGGGGGGGGAGCAGTTCTTC. Protein sequence: CSSNRGGEQFF.

The chain is built from TRBV5-1 and TRBJ1-1, with a possible D match to TRBD1 (6 bases). Germline CDR1 and CDR2: SGHRS and YFSETQ. The CDR3 covers 16 residues. Between the trimmed V and J ends, which lost 4 bases and 13 bases, there was a span of 29 bases. The CDR3 reads CASSGATGHRSEEVFF. For the CDR3, the DNA is TGCGCCAGCAGCGGGGCGACAGGCCACCGTTCTGAAGAGGTTTTCTTT.

The chain has TRBV7-9 and TRBJ2-5; 8 bases are shared with TRBD1. V gave up 1 base and J gave up 2 bases; unmatched junction bases: 3. CDR1 and CDR2 from the germline V gene are SEHNR and FQNEAQ (reference sequence). The CDR3 contains 15 residues. The CDR3 DNA is TGTGCCAGCAGCTTAGGGACAGGGATGCAAGAGACCCAGTACTTC. Residues: CASSLGTGMQETQYF.

The rearrangement uses TRBV7-2 and TRBJ1-1, with a possible D match to TRBD1 (5 bases). Trimming removed 2 bases at V and 5 bases at J, with 9 bases between. CDR1 is SGHTA and CDR2 is FQGNSA in the germline V gene. This CDR3 spans 13 amino acids. CDR3 in amino acids: CASSLRGATEAFF. As DNA, the CDR3 is TGTGCCAGCAGCTTACGTGGGGCTACTGAAGCTTTCTTT.

This rearrangement joins TRBV3-1 (or the pseudogene TRBV3-2) to TRBJ2-5; the D gene is possibly TRBD1 (6 bases). This CDR3 is 13 amino acids long. Trimming pared 2 bases from V and 7 bases from J, leaving 11 bases between. Germline-derived CDR1 and CDR2 are LGHDT and YNNKEL (reference sequence). This CDR3 is CASSQSRGGTQYF. For the CDR3, the DNA is TGTGCCAGCAGCCAATCGCGAGGGGGGACCCAGTACTTC.

The rearrangement uses TRBV7-9 and TRBJ1-5, with D unclear. Trimming removed 5 bases from V and 5 bases from J, with 10 bases in between. In germline, CDR1 is SEHNR, CDR2 FQNEAQ (reference sequence). This CDR3 spans 13 amino acids. The DNA for the CDR3 is TGTGCCAGCAGCCTGGACTCCTATCAGCCCCAGCATTTT. Translation: CASSLDSYQPQHF.

This clone was counted once. The CDR3 bases are TGTGCCAGCAGCCCCCGGGGGACAGGGAGTGAAAAACTGTTTTTT. Translation gives CASSPRGTGSEKLFF. The gene calls are TRBV11-2 and TRBJ1-4; 9 nucleotides line up with TRBD1. After removal of 5 bases from V and 7 bases from J, the junction contained 8 bases not matched to a gene. CDR1 is SGHAT and CDR2 is FQNNGV in the germline V gene. The CDR3 length is 15 residues.

V usage is TRBV18 and J usage is TRBJ2-5, with D maybe TRBD1 (6 bases). CDR1 is KGHSH, CDR2 LQKENI, per germline. This CDR3 has 14 residues. V was pared by 6 bases and J by 5 bases, with 16 bases between. The CDR3 region has the DNA TGTGCCAGCTCGTATACAGGGCAGCGGGAGACCCAGTACTTC. Its protein product is CASSYTGQRETQYF.

This clone has just a few counts. In DNA, the CDR3 is TGTGCCAGCAGTCTTTTAGCCTACAATGAGCAGTTCTTC. Protein: CASSLLAYNEQFF. The rearrangement joins TRBV12-3 or TRBV12-4 to TRBJ2-1, with D uncertain. V was clipped by 5 bases and J by 2 bases, with 7 bases between them. The CDR3 loop spans 13 amino acids.

The chain couples TRBV10-1 to TRBJ1-3, with D unclear. CDR1 and CDR2 (germline): WNHNN, SYGVQD (reference sequence). The CDR3 length is 16 residues. Trimming left V 8 bases short and J 4 bases short, with 21 bases between. CDR3 in amino acids: CASQHPGAQYGNTIYF. The CDR3 nucleotides are TGCGCCAGCCAGCATCCGGGAGCCCAGTACGGAAACACCATATATTTT.

The chain couples TRBV28 to TRBJ1-4; TRBD1 matches at 7 bases. The CDR3 consists of 15 residues. J gave up 7 bases and V 2 bases, and 7 bases lay outside the gene matches. The V gene's germline CDR1 is MDHEN and CDR2 SYDVKM. CDR3 nucleotides: TGTGCCAGCAGTTTACCACAGGGGCCCGGTGAAAAACTGTTTTTT. Translating it yields CASSLPQGPGEKLFF.

The J gene is TRBJ1-1, the V gene TRBV7-9, with TRBD1 matching over 7 bases. Trimming cost V 5 bases and J 1 base; bases outside gene matches: 7. The CDR3 is 15 amino acids. CDR1 is SEHNR, CDR2 FQNEAQ, per germline (reference sequence). CDR3 region: CASSIQGLPNTEAFF. CDR3 DNA: TGTGCCAGCAGCATACAGGGGCTGCCGAACACTGAAGCTTTCTTT.

This chain uses TRBV6-1 with TRBJ1-5; maybe TRBD1 (6 bases). V was trimmed by 1 base and J by 4 bases, leaving 11 bases between them. The CDR3 runs to 15 residues. The germline V gene has CDR1 MNHNS and CDR2 SASEGT. The CDR3 DNA reads as TGTGCCAGCAGTGAAGGGACAGTCGCTAATCAGCCCCAGCATTTT. It specifies CASSEGTVANQPQHF.

For the CDR3, the DNA is TGTGCCAGCAGCCCCGGGACTGGGTTGGGCTACACCTTC. Translation: CASSPGTGLGYTF. The V call is TRBV6-1, the J call TRBJ1-2; D may be TRBD1 (5 bases). Trimming left V 6 bases short and J 8 bases short, with 16 bases between. The CDR3 is 13 residues long. Germline V gives CDR1 MNHNS, CDR2 SASEGT.

This chain joins TRBV7-2 and TRBJ2-5; TRBD1 matches 7 bases. This CDR3 has 14 residues. Germline values: CDR1 SGHTA, CDR2 FQGNSA. The J segment lost 7 bases and the V segment lost 5 bases, leaving 10 bases of the junction unmatched. CDR3 loop: CASSLRGLGGTQYF. In nucleotides, the CDR3 is TGTGCCAGCAGCCTCAGGGGGTTAGGCGGGACCCAGTACTTC.

The table lists this clone with a count of one. The J gene is TRBJ2-1, the V gene TRBV5-1; possible D gene TRBD2, 6 bases. This CDR3 is built from 13 residues. Germline values: CDR1 SGHRS, CDR2 YFSETQ. V lost 4 bases to trimming and J lost 5 bases, with 10 bases between them. CDR3 nucleotide sequence: TGCGCCAGCAGCGGCGGGATTCACAATGAGCAGTTCTTC. Protein product: CASSGGIHNEQFF.

The chain combines TRBV18 with TRBJ2-3; 13 nucleotides line up with TRBD2. The V gene end was trimmed by 5 bases and the J gene end by 6 bases; junction bases not matched to a gene: 11. Germline assignment: CDR1 KGHSH and CDR2 LQKENI. The CDR3 runs 17 residues. CDR3 DNA sequence: TGTGCCAGCTCATCAGGACTAGCGGGGGAGACGGGGGATACGCAGTATTTT. Its protein is CASSSGLAGETGDTQYF.

The chain combines TRBV19 with TRBJ1-6, with TRBD1 as a possible D gene (5 bases). CDR1 LNHDA and CDR2 SQIVND come from the germline V gene (reference sequence). V was shortened by 8 bases and J by 5 bases, with 10 bases between the two germline ends. The CDR3 length is 13 residues. The CDR3 coding sequence is TGTGCCAGTTCCCTGACAGATAATTCACCCCTCCACTTT. Its translation: CASSLTDNSPLHF.